The T cell receptor beta chain described here comes from a study of blood T cell repertoires in COVID-19. Overall study context: Whether acute or convalescent, the COVID-19 samples came from the United States, Italy and Spain. Nucleic acid was either cDNA or gDNA, and it came from T cells, B-cell-depleted T cells, or PBMCs.

It was during active infection that Seattle patients were enrolled and then longitudinally followed. The ends lost 4 bases at V and 6 bases at J; junction bases unmatched: 7. The CDR3 sequence is 15 residues long. The germline gives CDR1 MNHEY, CDR2 SMNVEV (reference sequence). Per the original data handling: For nucleated cells, counts were estimated from reference gene primer amplification. Clones were sequenced by immunoSEQ multiplex PCR, and TCRdb holds only the in-frame ones, with some missing. The V and J calls and clone size were taken over from that table, and D and trimming were inferred from the DNA. The sample holds approximately 190,000 clones, around 80% seen once.

The material sequenced was peripheral blood. V is TRBV27 and J is TRBJ2-1; 9 bases match TRBD1. The clonotype comes from a woman aged 60-75 years with COVID-19, enrolled during active disease. CDR3 in amino acids: CASSWGQGVGNEQFF. The CDR3, as DNA: TGTGCCAGCAGTTGGGGACAGGGAGTTGGCAATGAGCAGTTCTTC.